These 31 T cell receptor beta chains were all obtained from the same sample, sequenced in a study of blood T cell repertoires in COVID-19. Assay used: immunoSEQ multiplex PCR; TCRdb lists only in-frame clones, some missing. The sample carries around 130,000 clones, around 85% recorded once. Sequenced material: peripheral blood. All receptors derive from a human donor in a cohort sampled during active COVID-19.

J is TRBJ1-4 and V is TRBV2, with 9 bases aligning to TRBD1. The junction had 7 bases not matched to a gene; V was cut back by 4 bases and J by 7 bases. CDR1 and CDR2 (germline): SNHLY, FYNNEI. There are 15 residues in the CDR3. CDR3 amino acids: CASSGDRAPGEKLFF. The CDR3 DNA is TGTGCCAGCAGTGGGGACAGGGCGCCGGGTGAAAAACTGTTTTTT.

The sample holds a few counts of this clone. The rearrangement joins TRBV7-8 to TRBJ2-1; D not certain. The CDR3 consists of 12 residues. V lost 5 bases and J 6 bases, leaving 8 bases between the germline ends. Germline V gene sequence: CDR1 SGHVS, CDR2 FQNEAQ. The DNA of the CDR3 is TGTGCCAGCAGCGCCTACTTCAATGAGCAGTTCTTC. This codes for CASSAYFNEQFF. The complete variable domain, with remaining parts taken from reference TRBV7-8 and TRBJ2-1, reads GAGVSQSPRYKVAKRGQDVALRCDPISGHVSLFWYQQALGQGPEFLTYFQNEAQLDKSGLPSDRFFAERPEGSVSTLKIQRTQQEDSAVYLCASSAYFNEQFFGPGTRLTVL.

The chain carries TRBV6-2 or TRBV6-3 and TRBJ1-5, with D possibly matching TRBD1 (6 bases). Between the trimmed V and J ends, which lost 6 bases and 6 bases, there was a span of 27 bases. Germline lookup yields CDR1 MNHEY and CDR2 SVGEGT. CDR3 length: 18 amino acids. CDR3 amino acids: CASSPGGAGVDVGQPQHF. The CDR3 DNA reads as TGTGCCAGCAGCCCCGGGGGGGCAGGGGTGGATGTAGGTCAGCCCCAGCATTTT.

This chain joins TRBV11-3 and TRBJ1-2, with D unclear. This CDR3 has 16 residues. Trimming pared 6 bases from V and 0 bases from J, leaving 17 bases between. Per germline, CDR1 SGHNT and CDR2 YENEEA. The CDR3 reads CASSLVGIRANYGYTF. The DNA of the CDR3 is TGTGCCAGCAGTCTAGTCGGGATCCGGGCTAACTATGGCTACACCTTC. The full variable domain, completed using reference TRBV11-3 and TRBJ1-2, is EAGVVQSPRYKIIEKKQPVAFWCNPISGHNTLYWYLQNLGQGPELLIRYENEEAVDDSQLPKDRFSAERLKGVDSTLKIQPAELGDSAVYLCASSLVGIRANYGYTFGSGTRLTVV.

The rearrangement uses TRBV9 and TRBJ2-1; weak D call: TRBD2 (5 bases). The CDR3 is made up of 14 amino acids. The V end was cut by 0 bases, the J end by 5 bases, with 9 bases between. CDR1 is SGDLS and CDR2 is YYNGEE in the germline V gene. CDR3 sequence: CASSVGGADNEQFF. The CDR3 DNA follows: TGTGCCAGCAGCGTAGGGGGAGCGGACAATGAGCAGTTCTTC.

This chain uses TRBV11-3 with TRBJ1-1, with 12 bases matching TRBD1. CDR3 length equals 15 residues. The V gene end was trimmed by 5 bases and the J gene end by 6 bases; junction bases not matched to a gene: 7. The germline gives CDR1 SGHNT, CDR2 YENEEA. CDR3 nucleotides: TGTGCCAGCAGCGCATGGGGACAGGGGGCTGCTGAAGCTTTCTTT. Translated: CASSAWGQGAAEAFF.

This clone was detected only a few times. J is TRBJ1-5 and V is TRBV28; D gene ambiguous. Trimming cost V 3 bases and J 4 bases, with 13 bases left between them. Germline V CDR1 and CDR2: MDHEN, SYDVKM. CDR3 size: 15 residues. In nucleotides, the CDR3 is TGTGCCAGCAGTTTCGGCGGAGGCCCGAATCAGCCCCAGCATTTT. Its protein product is CASSFGGGPNQPQHF. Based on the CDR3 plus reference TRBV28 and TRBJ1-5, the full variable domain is DVKVTQSSRYLVKRTGEKVFLECVQDMDHENMFWYRQDPGLGLRLIYFSYDVKMKEKGDIPEGYSVSREKKERFSLILESASTNQTSMYLCASSFGGGPNQPQHFGDGTRLSIL.

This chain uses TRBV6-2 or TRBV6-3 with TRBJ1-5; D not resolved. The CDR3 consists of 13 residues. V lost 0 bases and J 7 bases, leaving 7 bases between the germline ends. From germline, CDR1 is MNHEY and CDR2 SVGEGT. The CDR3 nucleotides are TGTGCCAGCAGTTACTCTGAGCGGCAGCCCCAGCATTTT. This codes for CASSYSERQPQHF.

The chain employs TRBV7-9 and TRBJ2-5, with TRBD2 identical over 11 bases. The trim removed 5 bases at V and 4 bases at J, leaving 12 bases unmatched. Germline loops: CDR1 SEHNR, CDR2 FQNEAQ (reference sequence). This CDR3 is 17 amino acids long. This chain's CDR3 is CASSLSGRAVIRETQYF. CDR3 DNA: TGTGCCAGCAGCCTTAGCGGGAGGGCCGTCATAAGAGAGACCCAGTACTTC.

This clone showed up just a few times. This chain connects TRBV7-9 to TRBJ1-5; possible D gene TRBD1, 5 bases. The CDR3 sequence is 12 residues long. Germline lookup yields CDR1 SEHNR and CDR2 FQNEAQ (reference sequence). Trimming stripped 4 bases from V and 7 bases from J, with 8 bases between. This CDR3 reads CASSSGLQPQHF. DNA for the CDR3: TGTGCCAGCAGCTCAGGGTTACAGCCCCAGCATTTT.

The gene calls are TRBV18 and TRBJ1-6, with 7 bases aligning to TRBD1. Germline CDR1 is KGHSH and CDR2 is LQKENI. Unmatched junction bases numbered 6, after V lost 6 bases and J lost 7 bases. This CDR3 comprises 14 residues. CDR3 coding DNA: TGTGCCAGCTCGCGGGACAGCAGGAATTCACCCCTCCACTTT. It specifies CASSRDSRNSPLHF.

In nucleotides, the CDR3 is TGTGCCAGCACCAATGGACTAGATCCCAATGAGCAGTTCTTC. It yields the protein CASTNGLDPNEQFF. This chain uses TRBV5-4 with TRBJ2-1; TRBD2 matches 7 bases. CDR3 length: 14 amino acids. J lost 6 bases, V lost 6 bases, and 9 bases had no gene match. The germline CDR1 and CDR2 sequences are SGHNT and YYREEE (reference sequence).

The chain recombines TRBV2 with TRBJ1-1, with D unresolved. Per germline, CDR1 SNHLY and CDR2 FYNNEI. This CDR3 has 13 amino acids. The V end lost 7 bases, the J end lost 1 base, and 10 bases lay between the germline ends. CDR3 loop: CASTVDGNTEAFF. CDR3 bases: TGTGCCAGCACTGTAGATGGGAACACTGAAGCTTTCTTT.

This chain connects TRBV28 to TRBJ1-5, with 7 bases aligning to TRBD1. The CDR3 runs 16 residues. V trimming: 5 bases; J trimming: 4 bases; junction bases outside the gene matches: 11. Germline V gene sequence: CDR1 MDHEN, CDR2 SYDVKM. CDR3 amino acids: CASSRLRQGRNQPQHF. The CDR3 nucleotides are TGTGCCAGCAGTCGCCTGAGACAGGGACGGAATCAGCCCCAGCATTTT.

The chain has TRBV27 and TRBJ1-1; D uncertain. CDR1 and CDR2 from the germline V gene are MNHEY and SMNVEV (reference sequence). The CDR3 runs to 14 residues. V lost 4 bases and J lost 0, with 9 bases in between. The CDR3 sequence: CASSSSPVNTEAFF. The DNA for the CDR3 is TGTGCCAGCAGTTCATCCCCAGTGAACACTGAAGCTTTCTTT.

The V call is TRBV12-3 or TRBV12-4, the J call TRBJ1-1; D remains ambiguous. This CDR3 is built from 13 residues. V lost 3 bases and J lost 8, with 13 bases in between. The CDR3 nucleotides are TGTGCCAGCAGTTTTTTGGAGGGAGTAGAAGCTTTCTTT. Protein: CASSFLEGVEAFF.

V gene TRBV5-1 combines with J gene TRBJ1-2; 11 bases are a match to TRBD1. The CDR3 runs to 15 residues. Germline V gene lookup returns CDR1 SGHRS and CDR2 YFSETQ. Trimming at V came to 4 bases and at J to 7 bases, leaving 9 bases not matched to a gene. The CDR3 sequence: CASSRDGQGAFGYTF. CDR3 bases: TGCGCCAGCAGCAGGGACGGACAGGGGGCGTTTGGCTACACCTTC. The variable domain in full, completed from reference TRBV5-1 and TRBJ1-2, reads KAGVTQTPRYLIKTRGQQVTLSCSPISGHRSVSWYQQTPGQGLQFLFEYFSETQRNKGNFPGRFSGRQFSNSRSEMNVSTLELGDSALYLCASSRDGQGAFGYTFGSGTRLTVV.

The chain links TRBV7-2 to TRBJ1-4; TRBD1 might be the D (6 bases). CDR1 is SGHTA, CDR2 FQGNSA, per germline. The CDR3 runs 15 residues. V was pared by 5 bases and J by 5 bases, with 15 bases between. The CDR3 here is CASSRDRTENEKLFF. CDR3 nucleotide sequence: TGTGCCAGCAGCCGCGACAGGACCGAAAATGAAAAACTGTTTTTT.

The CDR3 sequence is CASELSTEAFF. The CDR3 nucleotides read TGTGCCAGCGAATTGAGCACTGAAGCTTTCTTT. V and J are TRBV6-5 and TRBJ1-1; no clear D. Germline CDR1 MNHEY, CDR2 SVGAGI. V was trimmed by 8 bases and J by 4 bases, leaving 8 bases between them. The CDR3 consists of 11 residues.

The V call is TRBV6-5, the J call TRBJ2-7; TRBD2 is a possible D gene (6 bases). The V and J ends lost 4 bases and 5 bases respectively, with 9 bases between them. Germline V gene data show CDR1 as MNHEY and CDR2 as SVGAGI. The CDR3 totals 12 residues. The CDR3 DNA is TGTGCCAGCAGTTTCGGGGGAAACGAGCAGTACTTC. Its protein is CASSFGGNEQYF.

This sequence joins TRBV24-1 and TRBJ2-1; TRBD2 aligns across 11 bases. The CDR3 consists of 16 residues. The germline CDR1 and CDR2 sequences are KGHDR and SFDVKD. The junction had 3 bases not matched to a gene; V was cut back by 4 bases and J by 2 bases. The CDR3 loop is CATSDTGLAAYNEQFF. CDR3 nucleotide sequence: TGTGCCACCAGTGACACGGGACTAGCGGCCTACAATGAGCAGTTCTTC.

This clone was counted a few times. This CDR3 is CASSARGADTQYF. The CDR3 nucleotides are TGTGCCAGCAGTGCCAGGGGTGCGGATACGCAGTATTTT. The V and J genes are TRBV2 and TRBJ2-3; D may be TRBD1 (6 bases). Per germline, CDR1 SNHLY and CDR2 FYNNEI. The CDR3 loop spans 13 amino acids. Between the trimmed V and J ends, which lost 4 bases and 6 bases, there was a span of 11 bases. Looking up the rest from reference TRBV2 and TRBJ2-3 gives the full variable domain: EPEVTQTPSHQVTQMGQEVILRCVPISNHLYFYWYRQILGQKVEFLVSFYNNEISEKSEIFDDQFSVERPDGSNFTLKIRSTKLEDSAMYFCASSARGADTQYFGPGTRLTVL.

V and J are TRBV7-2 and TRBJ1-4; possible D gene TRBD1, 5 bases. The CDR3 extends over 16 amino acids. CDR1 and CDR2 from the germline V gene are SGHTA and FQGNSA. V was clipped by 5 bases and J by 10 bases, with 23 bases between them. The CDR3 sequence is CASSPQAGVGRVKLFF. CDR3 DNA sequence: TGTGCCAGCAGCCCTCAGGCGGGGGTCGGGAGAGTAAAACTGTTTTTT.

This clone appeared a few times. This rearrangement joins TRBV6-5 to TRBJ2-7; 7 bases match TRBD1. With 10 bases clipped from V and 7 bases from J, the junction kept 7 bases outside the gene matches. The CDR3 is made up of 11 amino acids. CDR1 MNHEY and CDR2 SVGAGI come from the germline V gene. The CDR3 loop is CATGQVSEQYV. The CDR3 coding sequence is TGTGCCACCGGACAGGTCTCGGAGCAGTACGTC.

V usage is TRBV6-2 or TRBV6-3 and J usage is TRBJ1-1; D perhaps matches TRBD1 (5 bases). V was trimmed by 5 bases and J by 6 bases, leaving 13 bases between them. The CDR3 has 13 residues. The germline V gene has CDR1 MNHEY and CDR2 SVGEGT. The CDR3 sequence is CASSEPGLPEAFF. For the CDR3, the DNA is TGTGCCAGCAGTGAGCCAGGGTTGCCTGAAGCTTTCTTT.

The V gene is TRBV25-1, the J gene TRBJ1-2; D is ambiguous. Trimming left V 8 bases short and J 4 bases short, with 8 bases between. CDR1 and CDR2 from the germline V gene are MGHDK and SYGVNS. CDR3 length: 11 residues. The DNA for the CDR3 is TGTGCCAGCGGCGGACTCTATGGCTACACCTTC. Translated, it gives CASGGLYGYTF.

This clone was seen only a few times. CDR3 residues: CASTDAGNSDTQYF. The CDR3 nucleotides are TGTGCCAGTACCGATGCAGGGAACTCAGATACGCAGTATTTT. The chain uses TRBV19 and TRBJ2-3; D perhaps matches TRBD1 (5 bases). The CDR3 is 14 amino acids. The germline gives CDR1 LNHDA, CDR2 SQIVND (reference sequence). Trimming pared 7 bases from V and 4 bases from J, leaving 15 bases between.

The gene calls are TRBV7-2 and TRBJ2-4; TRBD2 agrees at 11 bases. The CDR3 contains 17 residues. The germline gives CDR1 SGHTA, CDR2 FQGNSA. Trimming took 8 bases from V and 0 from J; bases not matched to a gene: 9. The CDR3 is CASRPGLAVLAKNIQYF. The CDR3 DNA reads TGTGCCAGCCGGCCGGGACTAGCGGTCTTAGCCAAAAACATTCAGTACTTC.

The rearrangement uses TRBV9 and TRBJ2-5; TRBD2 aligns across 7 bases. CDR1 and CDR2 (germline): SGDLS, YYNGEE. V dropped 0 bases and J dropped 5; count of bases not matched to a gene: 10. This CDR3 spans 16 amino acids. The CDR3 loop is CASSVGTSVGGETQYF. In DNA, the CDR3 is TGTGCCAGCAGCGTAGGTACTAGCGTCGGGGGGGAGACCCAGTACTTC.

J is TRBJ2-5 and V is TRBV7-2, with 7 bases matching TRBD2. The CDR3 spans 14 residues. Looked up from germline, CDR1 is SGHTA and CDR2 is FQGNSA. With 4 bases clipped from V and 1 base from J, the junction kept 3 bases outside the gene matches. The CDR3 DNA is TGTGCCAGCAGCTCGGGACTATTCCAAGAGACCCAGTACTTC. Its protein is CASSSGLFQETQYF.

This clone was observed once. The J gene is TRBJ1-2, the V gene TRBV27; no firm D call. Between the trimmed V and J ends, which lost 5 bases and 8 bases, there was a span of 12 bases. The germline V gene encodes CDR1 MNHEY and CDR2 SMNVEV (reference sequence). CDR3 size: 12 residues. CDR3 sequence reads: CASSPSGEGYTF. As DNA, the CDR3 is TGTGCCAGCAGTCCCTCCGGAGAGGGCTACACCTTC.